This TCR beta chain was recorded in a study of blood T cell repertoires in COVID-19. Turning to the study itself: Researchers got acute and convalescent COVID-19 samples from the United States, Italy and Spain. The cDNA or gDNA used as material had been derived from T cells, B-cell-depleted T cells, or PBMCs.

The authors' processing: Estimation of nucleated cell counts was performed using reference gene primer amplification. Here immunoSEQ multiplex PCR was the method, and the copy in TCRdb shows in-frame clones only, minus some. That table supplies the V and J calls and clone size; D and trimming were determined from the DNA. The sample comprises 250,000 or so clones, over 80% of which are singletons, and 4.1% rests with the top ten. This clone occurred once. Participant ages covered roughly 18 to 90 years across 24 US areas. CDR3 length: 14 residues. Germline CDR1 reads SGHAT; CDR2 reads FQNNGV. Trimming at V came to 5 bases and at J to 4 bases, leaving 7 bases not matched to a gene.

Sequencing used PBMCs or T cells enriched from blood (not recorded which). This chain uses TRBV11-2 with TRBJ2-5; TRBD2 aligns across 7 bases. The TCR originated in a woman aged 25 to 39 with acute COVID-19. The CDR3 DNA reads TGTGCCAGCAGCAGAGGACTAGTTGGAGAGACCCAGTACTTC. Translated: CASSRGLVGETQYF.